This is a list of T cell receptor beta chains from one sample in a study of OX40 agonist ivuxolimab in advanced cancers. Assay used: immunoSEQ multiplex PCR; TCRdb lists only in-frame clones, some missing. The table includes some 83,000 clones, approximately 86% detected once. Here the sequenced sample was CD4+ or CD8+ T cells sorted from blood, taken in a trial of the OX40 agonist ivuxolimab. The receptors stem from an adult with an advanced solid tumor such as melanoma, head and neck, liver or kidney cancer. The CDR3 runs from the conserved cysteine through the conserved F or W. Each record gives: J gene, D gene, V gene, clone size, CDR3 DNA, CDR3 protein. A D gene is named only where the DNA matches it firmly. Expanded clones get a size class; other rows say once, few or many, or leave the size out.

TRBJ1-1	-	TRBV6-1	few	TGTGCCAGCAGTGATTGGGGTATGGGCACTGAAGCTTTCTTT	CASSDWGMGTEAFF
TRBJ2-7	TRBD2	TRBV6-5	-	TGTGCCAGCAGTTACCAGCGGGGGTACTACTCCTACGAGCAGTACTTC	CASSYQRGYYSYEQYF
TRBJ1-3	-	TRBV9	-	TGTGCCAGCAGCATCACAGGGTTCTTCTCTGGAAACACCATATATTTT	CASSITGFFSGNTIYF
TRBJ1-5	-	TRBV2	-	TGTGCCAGCAGTGAAGGGGGTCAGCCCCAGCATTTT	CASSEGGQPQHF
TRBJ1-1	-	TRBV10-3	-	TGTGCCATCAGTGAGTCGATTGGCATAAGATTGGGGGTAACTGAAGCTTTCTTT	CAISESIGIRLGVTEAFF
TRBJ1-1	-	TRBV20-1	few	TGCAGTGCCGAGTGGACTGAAGCTTTCTTT	CSAEWTEAFF
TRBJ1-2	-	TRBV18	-	TGTGCCAGCTCACCTCTTAGTGGGCAGGGACTCGGCTATGGCTACACCTTC	CASSPLSGQGLGYGYTF
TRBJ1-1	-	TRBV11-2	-	TGTGCCAGCACTTTAAGGGTTGGTGAGGACACTGAAGCTTTCTTT	CASTLRVGEDTEAFF
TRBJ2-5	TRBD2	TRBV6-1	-	TGTGCCAGCAGTGACAAGCCTAGCGGAGTCTGGGAGACCCAGTACTTC	CASSDKPSGVWETQYF
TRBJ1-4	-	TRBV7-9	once	TGTGCCAGCAGTTCCATTGTTGGTGAAAAACTGTTTTTT	CASSSIVGEKLFF
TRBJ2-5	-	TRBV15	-	TGTGCCACCAGCAGAGTCCCTAGCCAAGAGACCCAGTACTTC	CATSRVPSQETQYF
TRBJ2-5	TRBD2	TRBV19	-	TGTGCCAGTGGTCTAGCGGGAGTAGGGGAGACCCAGTACTTC	CASGLAGVGETQYF
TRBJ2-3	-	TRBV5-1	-	TGCGCCAGCAGCCCTCTATCCTCTAGCACAGATACGCAGTATTTT	CASSPLSSSTDTQYF
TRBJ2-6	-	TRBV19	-	TGTGCCAGTATGGCAGGGAGAGCTGGGGCCAACGTCCTGACTTTC	CASMAGRAGANVLTF
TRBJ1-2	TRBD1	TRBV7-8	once	TGTGCCAGCAGCTTAACAGGGGCAGACTATGGCTACACCTTC	CASSLTGADYGYTF
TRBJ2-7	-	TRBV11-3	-	TGTGCCAGCAGCTTAGGAGGCGGCTACTACGAGCAGTACTTC	CASSLGGGYYEQYF
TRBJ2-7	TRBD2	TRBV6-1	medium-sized	TGTGCCAGCAGGACCAAGCGGGAAAGGCCCTACGAGCAGTACTTC	CASRTKRERPYEQYF
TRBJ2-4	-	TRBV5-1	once	TGCGCCAGCAGCTTGGGGAAGGGAAACATTCAGTACTTC	CASSLGKGNIQYF
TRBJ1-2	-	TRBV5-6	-	TGTGCCAGCAGCCGAGGCACAGACTGGGGCTACACCTTC	CASSRGTDWGYTF
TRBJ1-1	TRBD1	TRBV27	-	TGTGCCAGCAGTTTGATGGGCAGGGGGTCAGGTACCCTCAGGGGGACTGAAGCTTTCTTT	CASSLMGRGSGTLRGTEAFF
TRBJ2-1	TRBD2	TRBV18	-	TGTGCCAGCTCACCTGCTAGCGGGGGGGCACACGAGCAGTTCTTC	CASSPASGGAHEQFF
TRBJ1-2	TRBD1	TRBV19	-	TGTGCCAGTAGTCGAAGGACAGGGAGAGGATTCAACTATGGCTACACCTTC	CASSRRTGRGFNYGYTF
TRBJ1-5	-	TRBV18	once	TGTGCCAGCTCATCCCGACCGACCAATCAGCCCCAGCATTTT	CASSSRPTNQPQHF
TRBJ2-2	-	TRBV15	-	TGTGCCACCAGCTGGAGGGGGGGAAACACCGGGGAGCTGTTTTTT	CATSWRGGNTGELFF
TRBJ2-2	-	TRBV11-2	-	TGTGCCAGCAGCTTAAGGAGAGAAGGGGAGAACACCGGGGAGCTGTTTTTT	CASSLRREGENTGELFF
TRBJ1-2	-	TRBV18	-	TGTGCCAGCTCGCCCAACCCCCCAGGAGGTGGCTACACCTTC	CASSPNPPGGGYTF
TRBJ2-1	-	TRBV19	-	TGTGCCAGTAGTCCCCGACAGGGACTGGGCTCCTACAATGAGCAGTTCTTC	CASSPRQGLGSYNEQFF
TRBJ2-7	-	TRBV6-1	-	TGTGCCAGCAGTGAATTCTACGAGCAGTACTTC	CASSEFYEQYF
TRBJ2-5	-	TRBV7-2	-	TGTGCCAGTCCTAACGAAGGGCCATTAGAGACCCAGTACTTC	CASPNEGPLETQYF
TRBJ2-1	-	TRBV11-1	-	TGTGCCAGCAGCTTAGTCCTGGGTTCCTACAATGAGCAGTTCTTC	CASSLVLGSYNEQFF
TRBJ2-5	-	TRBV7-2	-	TGTGCCAGCAGCTGGCACTCCACGTGGGAGACCCAGTACTTC	CASSWHSTWETQYF
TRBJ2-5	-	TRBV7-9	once	TGTGCCAGCAGCCCTACCCAAGAGACCCAGTACTTC	CASSPTQETQYF
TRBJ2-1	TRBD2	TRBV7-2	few	TGTGCCAGCAGCTTAAATAGCGGGCCTTACAATGAGCAGTTCTTC	CASSLNSGPYNEQFF
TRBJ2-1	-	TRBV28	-	TGTGCCAGCAGTTCCATCGGCCCTTTTCTGGAGCAGTTCTTC	CASSSIGPFLEQFF
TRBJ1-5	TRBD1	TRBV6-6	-	TGTGCCAGCAGTTACGGGACAGACCATCAGCCCCAGCATTTT	CASSYGTDHQPQHF
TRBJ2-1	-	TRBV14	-	TGTGCCAGCAGCCAAGACAGGGTATGGGCGTTCTTC	CASSQDRVWAFF
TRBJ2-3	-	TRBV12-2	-	TGTGCAAGTCGCTTAGCAGAGGAGTTCTGGGCCACAGATACGCAGTATTTT	CASRLAEEFWATDTQYF
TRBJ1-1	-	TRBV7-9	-	TGTGCCAGCAGCTTATACGGAGCAACAGCTTTCTTT	CASSLYGATAFF
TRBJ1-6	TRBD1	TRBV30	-	TGTACCTGGAGGGGACAGGGGAAATATAATTCACCCCTCCACTTT	CTWRGQGKYNSPLHF
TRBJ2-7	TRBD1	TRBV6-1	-	TGTGCCAGCAGTCCACGGGACAGAATCTACGAGCAGTACTTC	CASSPRDRIYEQYF
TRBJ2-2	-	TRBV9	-	TGTGCCAGCAGCCTCCAGTGGCGGACGAACACCGGGGAGCTGTTTTTT	CASSLQWRTNTGELFF
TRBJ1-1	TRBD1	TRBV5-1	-	TGCGCCAGCAGCGGGACAGGGGGAGCTTTCTTT	CASSGTGGAFF
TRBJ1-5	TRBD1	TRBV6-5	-	TGTGCCAGCAGTGGGTCAGGGGGGGCTCAGCCCCAGCATTTT	CASSGSGGAQPQHF
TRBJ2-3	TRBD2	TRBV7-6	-	TGTGCCAGCAGCTTACGGGAGGGAGATACGCAGTATTTT	CASSLREGDTQYF
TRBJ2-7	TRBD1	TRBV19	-	TGTGCCAGTAGTATTACCCGGACAGGGTTTCACGAGCAGTACTTC	CASSITRTGFHEQYF
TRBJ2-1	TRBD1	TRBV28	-	TGTGCCAGCAGTTACCGGGGACAGGGATGGTTCTTC	CASSYRGQGWFF
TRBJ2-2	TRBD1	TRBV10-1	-	TGCGCCAGCAGACCGGGACAGGGCAACACCGGGGAGCTGTTTTTT	CASRPGQGNTGELFF